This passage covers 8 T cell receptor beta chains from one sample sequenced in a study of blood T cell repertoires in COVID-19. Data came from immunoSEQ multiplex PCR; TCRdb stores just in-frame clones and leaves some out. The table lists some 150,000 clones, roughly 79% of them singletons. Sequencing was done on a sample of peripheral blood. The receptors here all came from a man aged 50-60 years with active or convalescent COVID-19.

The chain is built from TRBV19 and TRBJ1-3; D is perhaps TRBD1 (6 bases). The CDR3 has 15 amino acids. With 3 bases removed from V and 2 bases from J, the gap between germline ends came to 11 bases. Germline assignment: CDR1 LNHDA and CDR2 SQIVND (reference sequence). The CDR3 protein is CASSINRVAGNTIYF. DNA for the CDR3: TGTGCCAGTAGTATCAACAGGGTAGCTGGAAACACCATATATTTT.

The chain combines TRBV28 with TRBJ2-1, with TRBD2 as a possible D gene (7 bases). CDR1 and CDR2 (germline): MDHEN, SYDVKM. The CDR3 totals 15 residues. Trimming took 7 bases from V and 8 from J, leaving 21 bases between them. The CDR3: CASTPAGGGRDEQFF. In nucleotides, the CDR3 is TGTGCCAGCACGCCCGCCGGAGGGGGGAGGGATGAGCAGTTCTTC.

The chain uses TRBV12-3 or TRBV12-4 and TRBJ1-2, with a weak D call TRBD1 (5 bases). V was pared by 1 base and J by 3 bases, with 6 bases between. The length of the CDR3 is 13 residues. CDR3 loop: CASSLVGDYGYTF. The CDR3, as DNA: TGTGCCAGCAGTTTAGTAGGGGACTATGGCTACACCTTC.

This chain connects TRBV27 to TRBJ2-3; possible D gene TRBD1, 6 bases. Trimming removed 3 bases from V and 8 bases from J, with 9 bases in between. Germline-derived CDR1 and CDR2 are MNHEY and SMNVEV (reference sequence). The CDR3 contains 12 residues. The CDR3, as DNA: TGTGCCAGCAGTTTGGACAGATTTACGCAGTATTTT. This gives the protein CASSLDRFTQYF.

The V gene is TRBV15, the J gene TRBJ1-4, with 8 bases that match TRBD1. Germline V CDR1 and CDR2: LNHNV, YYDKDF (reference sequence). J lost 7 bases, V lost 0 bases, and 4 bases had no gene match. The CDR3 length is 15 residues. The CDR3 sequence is CATSRDGTGGEKLFF. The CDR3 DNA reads TGTGCCACCAGCAGAGATGGAACAGGGGGTGAAAAACTGTTTTTT.

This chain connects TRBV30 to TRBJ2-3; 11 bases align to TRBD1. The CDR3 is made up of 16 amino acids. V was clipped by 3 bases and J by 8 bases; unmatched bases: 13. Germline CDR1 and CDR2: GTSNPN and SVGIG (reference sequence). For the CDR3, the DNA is TGTGCCTGGAGCCGGGGGACAGGGGGGGCAATTGGTACGCAGTATTTT. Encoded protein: CAWSRGTGGAIGTQYF.

In DNA form, the CDR3 reads TGTGCCAGCAAATCGGAGGAGGGGGCGAGTGAGCAGTACTTC. Amino acid sequence: CASKSEEGASEQYF. V is TRBV2 and J is TRBJ2-7; perhaps TRBD1 as D (7 bases). The CDR3 extends over 14 amino acids. Trimming pared 7 bases from V and 7 bases from J, leaving 20 bases between. Germline V gene sequence: CDR1 SNHLY, CDR2 FYNNEI.

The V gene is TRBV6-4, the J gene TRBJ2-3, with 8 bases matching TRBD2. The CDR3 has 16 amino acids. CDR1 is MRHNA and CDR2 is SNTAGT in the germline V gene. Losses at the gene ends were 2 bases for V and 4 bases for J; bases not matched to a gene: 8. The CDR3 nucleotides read TGTGCCAGCAGTGACAATTACGGGAGGGGATCAGATACGCAGTATTTT. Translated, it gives CASSDNYGRGSDTQYF.